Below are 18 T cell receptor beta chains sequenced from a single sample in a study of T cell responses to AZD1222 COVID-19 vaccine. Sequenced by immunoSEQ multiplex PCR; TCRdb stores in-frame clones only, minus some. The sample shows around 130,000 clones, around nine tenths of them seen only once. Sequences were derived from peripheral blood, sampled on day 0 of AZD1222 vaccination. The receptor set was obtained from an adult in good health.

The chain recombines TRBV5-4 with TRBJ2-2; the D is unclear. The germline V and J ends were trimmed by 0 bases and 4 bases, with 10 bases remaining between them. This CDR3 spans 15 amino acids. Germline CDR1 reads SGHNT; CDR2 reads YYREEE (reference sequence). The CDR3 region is CASSLVGMATGELFF. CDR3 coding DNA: TGTGCCAGCAGCTTGGTCGGAATGGCCACCGGGGAGCTGTTTTTT.

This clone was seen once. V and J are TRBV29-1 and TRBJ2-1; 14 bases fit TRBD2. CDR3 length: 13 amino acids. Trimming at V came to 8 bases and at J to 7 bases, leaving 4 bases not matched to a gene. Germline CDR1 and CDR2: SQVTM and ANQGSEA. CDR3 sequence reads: CSQGLAGDNEQFF. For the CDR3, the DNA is TGCAGCCAGGGACTAGCGGGAGATAATGAGCAGTTCTTC.

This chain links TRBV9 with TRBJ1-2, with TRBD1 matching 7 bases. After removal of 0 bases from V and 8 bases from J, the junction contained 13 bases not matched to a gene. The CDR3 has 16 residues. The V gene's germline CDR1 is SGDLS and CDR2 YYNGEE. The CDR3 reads CASSVAAQGSGGGYTF. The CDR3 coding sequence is TGTGCCAGCAGCGTAGCGGCACAGGGGAGTGGTGGCGGCTACACCTTC. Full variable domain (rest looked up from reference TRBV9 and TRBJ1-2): DSGVTQTPKHLITATGQRVTLRCSPRSGDLSVYWYQQSLDQGLQFLIQYYNGEERAKGNILERFSAQQFPDLHSELNLSSLELGDSALYFCASSVAAQGSGGGYTFGSGTRLTVV.

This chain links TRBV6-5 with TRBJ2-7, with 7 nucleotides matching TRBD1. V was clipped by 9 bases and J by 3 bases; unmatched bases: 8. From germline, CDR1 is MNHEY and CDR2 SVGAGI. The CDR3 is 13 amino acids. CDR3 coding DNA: TGTGCCAGTATGGAGACAGGGAACTACGAGCAGTACTTC. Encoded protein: CASMETGNYEQYF.

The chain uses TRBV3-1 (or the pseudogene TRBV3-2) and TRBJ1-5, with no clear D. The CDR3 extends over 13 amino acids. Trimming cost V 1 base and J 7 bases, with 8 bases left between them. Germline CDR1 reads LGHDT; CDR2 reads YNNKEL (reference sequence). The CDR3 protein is CASSQAPGQPQHF. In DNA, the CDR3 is TGTGCCAGCAGCCAAGCCCCGGGACAGCCCCAGCATTTT.

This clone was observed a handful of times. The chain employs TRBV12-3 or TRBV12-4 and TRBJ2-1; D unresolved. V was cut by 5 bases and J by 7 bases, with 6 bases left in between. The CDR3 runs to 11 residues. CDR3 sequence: CASSRSNEQFF. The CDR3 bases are TGTGCCAGCAGTAGATCTAATGAGCAGTTCTTC.

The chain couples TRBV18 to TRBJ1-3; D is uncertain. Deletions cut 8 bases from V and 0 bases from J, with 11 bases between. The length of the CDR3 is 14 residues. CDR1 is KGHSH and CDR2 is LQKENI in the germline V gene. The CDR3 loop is CASAENSSGNTIYF. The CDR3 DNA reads TGTGCCAGCGCCGAAAACAGCTCTGGAAACACCATATATTTT. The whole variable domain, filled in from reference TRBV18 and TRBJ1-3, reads NAGVMQNPRHLVRRRGQEARLRCSPMKGHSHVYWYRQLPEEGLKFMVYLQKENIIDESGMPKERFSAEFPKEGPSILRIQQVVRGDSAAYFCASAENSSGNTIYFGEGSWLTVV.

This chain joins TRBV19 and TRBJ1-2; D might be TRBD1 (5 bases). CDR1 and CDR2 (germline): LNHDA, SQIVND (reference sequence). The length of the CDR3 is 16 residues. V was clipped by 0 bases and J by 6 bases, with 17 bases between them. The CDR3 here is CASSIDLGGVEDGYTF. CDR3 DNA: TGTGCCAGTAGTATAGATTTAGGAGGGGTCGAGGATGGCTACACCTTC.

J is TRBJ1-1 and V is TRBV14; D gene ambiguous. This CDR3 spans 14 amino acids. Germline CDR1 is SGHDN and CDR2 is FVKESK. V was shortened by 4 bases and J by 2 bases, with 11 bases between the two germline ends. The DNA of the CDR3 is TGTGCCAGCAGCCCACGTCAGACAAACACTGAAGCTTTCTTT. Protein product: CASSPRQTNTEAFF. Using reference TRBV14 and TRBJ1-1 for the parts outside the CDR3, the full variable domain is EAGVTQFPSHSVIEKGQTVTLRCDPISGHDNLYWYRRVMGKEIKFLLHFVKESKQDESGMPNNRFLAERTGGTYSTLKVQPAELEDSGVYFCASSPRQTNTEAFFGQGTRLTVV.

CDR3 protein: CASSLHSGERYEQYF. In DNA form, the CDR3 reads TGTGCCAGCAGCTTGCATTCGGGGGAGCGCTACGAGCAGTACTTC. This chain uses TRBV5-4 with TRBJ2-7; D perhaps matches TRBD2 (6 bases). CDR3 size: 15 residues. V lost 1 base and J 3 bases, leaving 14 bases between the germline ends. Germline lookup yields CDR1 SGHNT and CDR2 YYREEE (reference sequence). The full variable domain, rest sourced from reference TRBV5-4 and TRBJ2-7, is ETGVTQSPTHLIKTRGQQVTLRCSSQSGHNTVSWYQQALGQGPQFIFQYYREEENGRGNFPPRFSGLQFPNYSSELNVNALELDDSALYLCASSLHSGERYEQYFGPGTRLTVT.

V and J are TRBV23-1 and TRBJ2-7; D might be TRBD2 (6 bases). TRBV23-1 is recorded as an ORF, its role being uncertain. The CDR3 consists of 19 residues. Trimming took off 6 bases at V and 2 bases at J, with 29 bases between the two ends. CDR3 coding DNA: TGCGCCAGCAGCCAAGGTGCGGGGCCAATGGCTCCCAAGACCTACGAGCAGTACTTC. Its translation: CASSQGAGPMAPKTYEQYF.

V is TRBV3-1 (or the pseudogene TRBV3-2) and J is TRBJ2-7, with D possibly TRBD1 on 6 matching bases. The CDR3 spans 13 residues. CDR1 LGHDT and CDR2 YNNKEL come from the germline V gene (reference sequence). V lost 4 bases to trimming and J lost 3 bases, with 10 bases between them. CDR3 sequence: CASSPEQGYEQYF. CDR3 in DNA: TGTGCCAGCAGCCCAGAACAGGGCTACGAGCAGTACTTC.

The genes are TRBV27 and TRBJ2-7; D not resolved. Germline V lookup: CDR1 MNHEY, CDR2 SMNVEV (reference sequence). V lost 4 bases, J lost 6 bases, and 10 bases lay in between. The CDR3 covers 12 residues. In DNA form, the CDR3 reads TGTGCCAGCAGTTCCCAAAAAAGCGAGCAGTACTTC. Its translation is CASSSQKSEQYF.

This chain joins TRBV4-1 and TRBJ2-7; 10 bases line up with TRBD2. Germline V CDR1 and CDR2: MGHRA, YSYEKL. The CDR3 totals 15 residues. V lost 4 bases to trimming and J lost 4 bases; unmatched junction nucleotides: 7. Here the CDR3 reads CASSPWGTSVYEQYF. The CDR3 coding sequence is TGCGCCAGCAGCCCTTGGGGGACTAGCGTTTACGAGCAGTACTTC.

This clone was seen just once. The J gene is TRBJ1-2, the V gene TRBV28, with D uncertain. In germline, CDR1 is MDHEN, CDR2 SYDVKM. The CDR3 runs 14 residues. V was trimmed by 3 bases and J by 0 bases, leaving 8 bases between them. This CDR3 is CASSFGKPNYGYTF. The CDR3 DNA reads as TGTGCCAGCAGTTTTGGAAAACCTAACTATGGCTACACCTTC.

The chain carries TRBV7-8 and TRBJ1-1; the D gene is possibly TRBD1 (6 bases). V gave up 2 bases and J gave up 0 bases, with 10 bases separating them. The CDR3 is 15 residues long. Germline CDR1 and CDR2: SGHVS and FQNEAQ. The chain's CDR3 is CASSLRRDMNTEAFF. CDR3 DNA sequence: TGTGCCAGCAGCTTAAGGCGGGACATGAACACTGAAGCTTTCTTT.

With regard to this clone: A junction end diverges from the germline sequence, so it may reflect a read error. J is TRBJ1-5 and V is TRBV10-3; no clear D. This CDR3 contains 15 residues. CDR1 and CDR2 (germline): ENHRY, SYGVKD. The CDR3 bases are TGTGCCACCAGTCGGAACAACAACGGGGATCAGCCCCAGCATTTT. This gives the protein CATSRNNNGDQPQHF.

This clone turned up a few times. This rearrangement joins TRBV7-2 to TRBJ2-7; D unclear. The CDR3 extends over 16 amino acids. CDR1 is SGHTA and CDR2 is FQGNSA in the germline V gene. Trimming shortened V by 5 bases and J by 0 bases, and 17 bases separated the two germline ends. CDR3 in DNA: TGTGCCAGCAGCGAGAATGGTGGGCTCAGCTCCTACGAGCAGTACTTC. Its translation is CASSENGGLSSYEQYF.